This is a list of T cell receptor beta chains from one sample in a study of blood T cells in healthy people across ages. MiXCR, applied by TCRdb to the 5' RACE reads, yields one record per CDR3 protein. The data hold over 950,000 distinct CDR3 sequences, with just over 50% observed a single time. What was sequenced was blood. The receptors stem from a woman in her sixties in good health. Each CDR3 is given with its conserved first and last residue. A D gene is named only where the DNA matches it firmly. Some rows have no size entry. The others give once, few or many, or a class for an expanded clone.

NA | TRBJ1-3 | TRBD1 | TRBV4-2 | TGTGCCAGCACGACAGGGGTTCCTGGAAACACCATATATTTT | CASTTGVPGNTIYF
NA | TRBJ2-7 | TRBD2 | TRBV20-1 | TGCAGTGCTGTATCGACTAGCGGGAGAAACTACGAGCAGTACTTC | CSAVSTSGRNYEQYF
few | TRBJ2-7 | NA | TRBV28 | TGTGCCAGCACCTACATAGGGACTGGTTACGAGCAGTACTTC | CASTYIGTGYEQYF
few | TRBJ2-4 | NA | TRBV7-8 | TGTGCCAGCAGCGTCGCTTGGGGCGCCGCAGCCAAAAACATTCAGTACTTC | CASSVAWGAAAKNIQYF
NA | TRBJ2-5 | TRBD1 | TRBV5-1 | TGCGCCAGCAGACTAACAGGGGCTCGCCAAGAGACCCAGTACTTC | CASRLTGARQETQYF
NA | TRBJ2-4 | TRBD2 | TRBV27 | TGTGCCAGCACCTCGAGGGCGGGAGGATCCCCGCAGTACTTC | CASTSRAGGSPQYF
many | TRBJ2-3 | NA | TRBV20-1 | TGCAGTGCTAGGGCTTTAGATACGCAGTATTTT | CSARALDTQYF
NA | TRBJ2-7 | TRBD1 | TRBV5-6 | TGTGCCAGCAGCTTGTACAGCGCGACAGGGATGGGCGAGCAGTACTTC | CASSLYSATGMGEQYF
NA | TRBJ2-3 | NA | TRBV28 | TGTGCCAGCTTACAGGGAAGCACAGATACGCAGTATTTT | CASLQGSTDTQYF
NA | TRBJ2-6 | NA | TRBV7-9 | TGTGCCAGCAGCAGACAGGTTGTTGATTCTGGGGCCAACGTCCTGACTTTC | CASSRQVVDSGANVLTF
few | TRBJ2-1 | TRBD2 | TRBV5-1 | TGCGCCAGCAGCTTAGGGCTAGCGGGCCCCTCAAACAATGAGCAGTTCTTC | CASSLGLAGPSNNEQFF
few | TRBJ1-2 | NA | TRBV15 | TGTGCCACCAGCAGAGTTCGGGACACCTCCTATGGCTACACCTTC | CATSRVRDTSYGYTF
NA | TRBJ2-5 | TRBD2 | TRBV28 | TGTGCCAGCAGTCTTAGCGGCGGGGGTGAGCAGTACTTC | CASSLSGGGEQYF
few | TRBJ2-4 | TRBD2 | TRBV18 | TGTGCCAGCTCACCGACGGGAGGGAGAGGCATTCAGTACTTC | CASSPTGGRGIQYF
NA | TRBJ2-7 | NA | TRBV4-2 | TGTGCCAGCAGCCAAGTTACCGGGGACGAGCAGTACTTC | CASSQVTGDEQYF